Below are 30 T cell receptor beta chains sequenced from a single sample in a study of synovial regulatory T cells in juvenile arthritis. The protocol was immunoSEQ multiplex PCR, while the TCRdb copy is restricted to in-frame clones and leaves out a portion. This table holds 9,000 to 10,000 clones. Sequencing was carried out using Treg cells from blood. Subset specified: remaining (HLA-DR-negative) circulating blood Treg cells. Receptors were obtained from a donor between 2 and 29 years old with juvenile idiopathic arthritis.

Frequency places this clone as medium-sized. The V call is TRBV10-3, the J call TRBJ1-4; TCRdb outputs TRBD1, but without DNA this stays unchecked. This CDR3 has 13 amino acids. A DNA sequence was not provided. The V gene's germline CDR1 is ENHRY and CDR2 SYGVKD. The CDR3 is CATGSGVGEKLFF.

The chain's CDR3 is CAWPRPSYGYTF. The chain has TRBV30 and TRBJ1-2. The germline V gene has CDR1 GTSNPN and CDR2 SVGIG (reference sequence). The CDR3 is 12 amino acids. Only the protein is available.

The genes are TRBV19 and TRBJ2-3; the D call from TCRdb, TRBD2, cannot be confirmed without DNA. The germline V gene encodes CDR1 LNHDA and CDR2 SQIVND (reference sequence). This CDR3 comprises 14 residues. This entry has no DNA. The CDR3 region is CASSRGRGTDTQYF.

The CDR3 sequence is CASRTGWGQPQHF. The chain employs TRBV10-2 and TRBJ1-5; TCRdb outputs TRBD1, but without DNA this stays unchecked. Germline CDR1 and CDR2: WSHSY and SAAADI. The CDR3 spans 13 residues. The DNA is not on file.

The chain links TRBV5-6 to TRBJ2-5. Germline V lookup: CDR1 SGHDT, CDR2 YYEEEE. The CDR3 runs to 13 residues. The nucleotide record is missing. The CDR3 region is CASSSLGRETQYF.

The chain combines TRBV7-8 with TRBJ1-1; the D call of TRBD1 rests on TCRdb alone, since no DNA is present to check it. CDR3 length: 14 amino acids. No coding sequence is recorded. Germline values: CDR1 SGHVS, CDR2 FQNEAQ. The CDR3 region is CASSLRVATVEAFF.

The CDR3 loop is CASSIETGSNQPQHF. The chain links TRBV18 to TRBJ1-5; there is no DNA to check the TCRdb D call of TRBD1. The CDR3 extends over 15 amino acids. Only the protein is on record. Germline CDR1 KGHSH, CDR2 LQKENI.

CDR3: CASSQERSGSNYNEQFF. The J gene is TRBJ2-1, the V gene TRBV4-2; checking the TCRdb D call of TRBD2 is not possible without DNA. There are 17 residues in the CDR3. Only the protein sequence is given. Germline CDR1 LGHNA, CDR2 YNFKEQ.

This chain links TRBV30 with TRBJ1-4. The CDR3 is made up of 13 amino acids. Only the protein is on record. The germline CDR1 and CDR2 sequences are GTSNPN and SVGIG (reference sequence). CDR3 protein: CAWSDRPPEKLFF.

The chain links TRBV5-1 to TRBJ2-1; TCRdb picks TRBD1, but there is no DNA to check that call. The CDR3 runs 16 residues. A DNA sequence was not provided. Germline CDR1 and CDR2: SGHRS and YFSETQ. Here the CDR3 reads CASRQEWGRTYNEQFF.

This clone registers medium-sized (0.01 to 0.1%) by frequency. The chain links TRBV18 to TRBJ1-4; TCRdb outputs TRBD1, but without DNA this stays unchecked. This CDR3 contains 18 residues. Only the protein is on record. Looked up from germline, CDR1 is KGHSH and CDR2 is LQKENI. The CDR3 sequence is CASSPFPGQSATNEKLFF.

This chain connects TRBV25-1 to TRBJ1-2. The germline V gene encodes CDR1 MGHDK and CDR2 SYGVNS. The CDR3 extends over 12 amino acids. Only the protein sequence is given. The CDR3 region is CASRTPKYGYTF.

V usage is TRBV20-1 and J usage is TRBJ1-2; the D call from TCRdb, TRBD1, cannot be confirmed without DNA. The germline CDR1 and CDR2 sequences are DFQATT and SNEGSKA (reference sequence). The CDR3 loop spans 11 amino acids. Only the protein sequence is given. The CDR3 region is CSARDNRGTYF.

V is TRBV11-2 and J is TRBJ2-7; TCRdb's D call, TRBD1, is unchecked because there is no DNA. The germline V gene has CDR1 SGHAT and CDR2 FQNNGV. The CDR3 loop spans 16 amino acids. DNA is not recorded here. The chain's CDR3 is CASSFGFGQGGSEQYF.

The V gene is TRBV2, the J gene TRBJ1-1; TCRdb's D call, TRBD1, is unchecked because there is no DNA. The CDR3 loop spans 14 amino acids. No DNA appears here. Germline CDR1 and CDR2: SNHLY and FYNNEI. Here the CDR3 reads CASRRTVPNTEAFF.

The chain recombines TRBV5-8 with TRBJ2-5; TCRdb reports TRBD1, a call that lacks DNA to check it against. The CDR3 runs to 17 residues. The DNA is unrecorded. From germline, CDR1 is SGHTS and CDR2 YDEGEE. CDR3 loop: CASSLFTRALQKETQYF. The variable domain in full, completed from reference TRBV5-8 and TRBJ2-5, reads EAGVTQSPTHLIKTRGQQATLRCSPISGHTSVYWYQQALGLGLQFLLWYDEGEERNRGNFPPRFSGRQFPNYSSELNVNALELEDSALYLCASSLFTRALQKETQYFGPGTRLLVL.

The gene calls are TRBV19 and TRBJ2-7; the D call from TCRdb, TRBD2, cannot be confirmed without DNA. The CDR3 spans 15 residues. No DNA was logged. CDR1 is LNHDA and CDR2 is SQIVND in the germline V gene (reference sequence). The CDR3 is CASSMGTSGLNEQYF. The full variable domain, rest sourced from reference TRBV19 and TRBJ2-7, is DGGITQSPKYLFRKEGQNVTLSCEQNLNHDAMYWYRQDPGQGLRLIYYSQIVNDFQKGDIAEGYSVSREKKESFPLTVTSAQKNPTAFYLCASSMGTSGLNEQYFGPGTRLTVT.

The V gene is TRBV11-2, the J gene TRBJ1-2. CDR1 is SGHAT, CDR2 FQNNGV, per germline. CDR3 length: 15 residues. No nucleotide data were recorded. CDR3 amino acids: CASSLSPGSNYGYTF. Together with reference TRBV11-2 and TRBJ1-2, the CDR3 gives the full variable domain: EAGVAQSPRYKIIEKRQSVAFWCNPISGHATLYWYQQILGQGPKLLIQFQNNGVVDDSQLPKDRFSAERLKGVDSTLKIQPAKLEDSAVYLCASSLSPGSNYGYTFGSGTRLTVV.

The chain has TRBV12-5 and TRBJ1-5; as DNA is missing, the TRBD1 call by TCRdb cannot be tested. The CDR3 covers 13 residues. The coding DNA is unavailable. Germline CDR1 LGHNT, CDR2 FRNRAP. This chain's CDR3 is CASGTKGDQPQHF. The full variable domain, completed using reference TRBV12-5 and TRBJ1-5, is DARVTQTPRHKVTEMGQEVTMRCQPILGHNTVFWYRQTMMQGLELLAYFRNRAPLDDSGMPKDRFSAEMPDATLATLKIQPSEPRDSAVYFCASGTKGDQPQHFGDGTRLSIL.

V is TRBV7-2 and J is TRBJ1-1. The CDR3 sequence is 12 residues long. No DNA accompanies this entry. CDR1 is SGHTA, CDR2 FQGNSA, per germline. The CDR3 spells CASSLLGLGAFF.

The chain couples TRBV7-9 to TRBJ2-3. CDR1 is SEHNR, CDR2 FQNEAQ, per germline (reference sequence). The CDR3 runs to 17 residues. There is no recorded DNA. The chain's CDR3 is CASSSPKTLKGTDTQYF.

This chain uses TRBV7-9 with TRBJ1-6; TCRdb picks TRBD1, but there is no DNA to check that call. There are 14 residues in the CDR3. DNA is not recorded here. Germline V gene lookup returns CDR1 SEHNR and CDR2 FQNEAQ (reference sequence). CDR3 sequence reads: CASSFTFDSSPLHF.

Measured by frequency, this clone is medium-sized (0.01 to 0.1%). The chain has TRBV2 and TRBJ1-3; TCRdb's D call, TRBD1, is unchecked because there is no DNA. Germline CDR1 and CDR2: SNHLY and FYNNEI. This CDR3 has 18 amino acids. No coding sequence is recorded. The CDR3 reads CASSRSVGTGTSGNTIYF.

The rearrangement joins TRBV7-2 to TRBJ1-6; TCRdb's assignment of TRBD1 cannot be checked, as there is no DNA. This CDR3 contains 15 residues. This entry has no DNA. Germline values: CDR1 SGHTA, CDR2 FQGNSA. The CDR3 is CASSILRTGHSPLHF.

This clone counts as medium-sized (0.01 to 0.1%) by frequency. The V gene is TRBV6-6, the J gene TRBJ2-7. The V gene's germline CDR1 is MNHNY and CDR2 SVGAGI (reference sequence). The CDR3 loop spans 14 amino acids. DNA for this receptor is not on file. CDR3 residues: CASRPNFQEYEQYF.

The V call is TRBV7-3, the J call TRBJ2-1. Looked up from germline, CDR1 is SGHTA and CDR2 is FQGTGA. The CDR3 contains 15 residues. The DNA sequence is not available. CDR3 region: CASSFGRSSYNEQFF.

This clone ranks as medium-sized in terms of frequency. V usage is TRBV19 and J usage is TRBJ2-3; the TRBD2 assignment by TCRdb is unverifiable without DNA. There are 16 residues in the CDR3. The nucleotide record is missing. Germline loops: CDR1 LNHDA, CDR2 SQIVND (reference sequence). The CDR3 reads CASSPLAGGSTDTQYF.

This rearrangement joins TRBV6-5 to TRBJ1-2. Per germline, CDR1 MNHEY and CDR2 SVGAGI. The CDR3 sequence is 15 residues long. The protein alone is recorded here. The CDR3 loop reads CASSYDWGRTGGYTF.

The V gene is TRBV5-1, the J gene TRBJ2-7; no DNA is available, so the TRBD1 call from TCRdb remains unchecked. In germline, CDR1 is SGHRS, CDR2 YFSETQ. The CDR3 is made up of 13 amino acids. A DNA sequence was not provided. The CDR3 reads CASSPTNYYEQYF.

CDR3 sequence reads: CASSSIRDRGWPQHF. The chain recombines TRBV7-9 with TRBJ1-5; TCRdb's D call, TRBD1, is unchecked because there is no DNA. The CDR3 is 15 residues long. The entry carries no DNA sequence. The germline CDR1 and CDR2 sequences are SEHNR and FQNEAQ (reference sequence).